This T cell receptor beta chain was observed in a study of blood T cell repertoires in COVID-19. Background on the study: Recovered Cohort 3 donors showed two negative PCRs, clearance, or symptom resolution.

This table comes from immunoSEQ multiplex PCR, and its TCRdb copy is limited to in-frame clones, with some not included. Of some 160,000 clones listed, around 80% are singletons. The sequence was obtained from an older woman in a cohort exposed to, infected with or recovered from COVID-19 (not recorded which). Input material: PBMCs or T cells enriched from blood (not recorded which).

Written as DNA, the CDR3 is TGTGCCAGCAGTCCCGGACAGGGGGGACGGCAGCCCCAGCATTTT. As protein: CASSPGQGGRQPQHF. The V gene is TRBV28, the J gene TRBJ1-5, with 10 bases fitting TRBD1. V shed 5 bases, J shed 7 bases, and the junction held 8 bases outside the gene matches. The CDR3 is made up of 15 amino acids. Germline lookup yields CDR1 MDHEN and CDR2 SYDVKM.